These 6 T cell receptor beta chains originate from one sample sequenced in a study of OX40 agonist ivuxolimab in advanced cancers. Clones were read by immunoSEQ multiplex PCR, and TCRdb kept only the in-frame ones, dropping some. Among 40,000 to 45,000 clones listed, 91% were seen once. The sequenced sample was CD4+ or CD8+ T cells sorted from blood, obtained in a trial of the OX40 agonist ivuxolimab. These receptors were collected from an adult with an advanced solid tumor such as melanoma, head and neck, liver or kidney cancer.

This chain links TRBV28 with TRBJ2-3; D call uncertain. The CDR3 is 18 residues long. V shed 7 bases and J shed 0 bases, with 23 bases lying between them. The germline gives CDR1 MDHEN, CDR2 SYDVKM. CDR3 DNA sequence: TGTGCCAGCAATACCCTCGGAGTGCGAGATTTTAGCACAGATACGCAGTATTTT. Protein sequence: CASNTLGVRDFSTDTQYF.

The chain joins TRBV9 to TRBJ2-5; D perhaps matches TRBD2 (6 bases). The CDR3 extends over 15 amino acids. The V end lost 0 bases, the J end lost 5 bases, and 14 bases lay between the germline ends. Germline V lookup: CDR1 SGDLS, CDR2 YYNGEE. DNA for the CDR3: TGTGCCAGCAGCGTAGTATCGGGAGAGGGGGAGACCCAGTACTTC. Translating gives CASSVVSGEGETQYF.

The chain joins TRBV5-4 to TRBJ2-3, with D unresolved. Germline CDR1 and CDR2: SGHNT and YYREEE (reference sequence). This CDR3 spans 12 amino acids. V lost 2 bases to trimming and J lost 1 base, with 2 bases between them. The CDR3 sequence: CASSFGTDTQYF. For the CDR3, the DNA is TGTGCCAGCAGCTTTGGCACAGATACGCAGTATTTT.

This clone appeared once. This CDR3 reads CASSQTTQNYGYTF. DNA for the CDR3: TGTGCCAGCAGCCAAACTACACAGAACTATGGCTACACCTTC. The genes are TRBV16 and TRBJ1-2; D call uncertain. The CDR3 runs to 14 residues. Looked up from germline, CDR1 is KGHSY and CDR2 is FQNENV. V dropped 2 bases and J dropped 2 bases, with 9 bases sitting between them.

This chain uses TRBV10-3 with TRBJ2-3, with D hard to call. The CDR3 consists of 13 residues. The V and J ends lost 2 bases and 6 bases respectively, with 9 bases between them. CDR1 is ENHRY, CDR2 SYGVKD, per germline. The CDR3 DNA reads as TGTGCCATCAGTGAGGTTCCCCTCGATACGCAGTATTTT. It codes for CAISEVPLDTQYF.

With regard to this clone: The junction departs from the called germline gene at one end, perhaps through a read error. The V call is TRBV27, the J call TRBJ2-7; 11 bases match TRBD2. Per germline, CDR1 MNHEY and CDR2 SMNVEV (reference sequence). The CDR3 consists of 16 residues. The CDR3 DNA follows: TGTGCCAACAGTCCCGAAGGGACTAGCGGCCCCTACGAGCAGTACTTC. The encoded protein is CANSPEGTSGPYEQYF.